The entry below gives a single T cell receptor (beta chain) sequence along with its context. The authors' processing: Amplified reference gene primers provided the basis for estimating nucleated cell counts. Profiled with immunoSEQ multiplex PCR; TCRdb holds only in-frame clones, not every one. The V and J calls and clone size come from that table; D and trimming were worked out from the DNA. Of approximately 69,000 clones listed, less than 85% are singletons. This entry is derived from a study of blood T cell repertoires in COVID-19. Study information: Sites in the United States, Italy and Spain provided acute and convalescent COVID-19 samples. T cells, B-cell-depleted T cells, or PBMCs supplied cDNA or gDNA.

CDR3 size: 13 residues. From germline, CDR1 is MNHEY and CDR2 SVGAGI. V was clipped by 8 bases and J by 4 bases; unmatched bases: 4. Sequencing was done on a sample of peripheral blood. The chain is built from TRBV6-5 and TRBJ2-7; 11 nucleotides align to TRBD2. This clonotype was sampled from a man aged 55 to 69 with acute or convalescent COVID-19. CDR3 amino acids: CASELAGVYEQYF. CDR3 DNA: TGTGCCAGCGAACTAGCGGGGGTGTACGAGCAGTACTTC.